This TCR beta chain is from a study of blood T cell repertoires in COVID-19. TCRdb keeps only in-frame clones here, not all; method: immunoSEQ multiplex PCR. Among 250,000 or so clones listed, about 87% were seen once. The sequence came from a woman aged 25 to 39 who had been exposed to COVID-19. The sample consisted of PBMCs or T cells enriched from blood (not recorded which).

The CDR3 nucleotides are TGTGCCACCAGCAGAGATGAGGGGGCCTACACTGAAGCTTTCTTT. This codes for CATSRDEGAYTEAFF. This rearrangement joins TRBV15 to TRBJ1-1; 7 positions agree with TRBD1. The V segment lost 0 bases and the J segment 3 bases; nucleotides outside the gene matches: 4. CDR1 is LNHNV and CDR2 is YYDKDF in the germline V gene (reference sequence). The CDR3 length is 15 residues.